Each of the 12 T cell receptor beta chains below was sequenced from the same sample in a study of blood T cell repertoires in COVID-19. The method was immunoSEQ multiplex PCR; TCRdb's version includes in-frame clones alone and lacks a portion of them. This sample has some 130,000 clones, with approximately 82% found just once. The specimen was peripheral blood. Every receptor here comes from a man aged 60 to 69 who had recovered from COVID-19.

The chain carries TRBV5-4 and TRBJ2-1, with TRBD1 matching 9 bases. This CDR3 region has 15 residues. Germline V gene sequence: CDR1 SGHNT, CDR2 YYREEE (reference sequence). Unmatched junction bases numbered 4, after V lost 0 bases and J lost 6 bases. The CDR3, as DNA: TGTGCCAGCAGCTTGGACAGGGGGCGCGGCAATGAGCAGTTCTTC. Translating gives CASSLDRGRGNEQFF.

The table lists this clone with a few counts. This rearrangement joins TRBV4-3 to TRBJ2-3; TRBD2 agrees at 8 bases. Trimming at V came to 0 bases and at J to 4 bases, leaving 6 bases not matched to a gene. CDR3 length: 16 amino acids. The germline V gene encodes CDR1 LGHNA and CDR2 YSLEER. The CDR3 nucleotides read TGCGCCAGCAGCCAAGAACACGACGGGGGGGCAGATACGCAGTATTTT. Protein: CASSQEHDGGADTQYF.

This clone was detected once. V and J are TRBV7-6 and TRBJ2-1, with 7 bases lining up with TRBD2. The germline V gene encodes CDR1 SGHVS and CDR2 FNYEAQ. There are 16 residues in the CDR3. V shed 7 bases and J 4 bases; nucleotides not matched to a gene: 13. CDR3 DNA: TGTGCCAGCACCGCCCAGCAGAGCGGGGTGTACAATGAGCAGTTCTTC. Encoded protein: CASTAQQSGVYNEQFF.

V and J are TRBV11-3 and TRBJ2-7; D is unclear. From germline, CDR1 is SGHNT and CDR2 YENEEA. V was cut by 2 bases and J by 6 bases, with 8 bases left in between. CDR3 length equals 12 residues. CDR3 bases: TGTGCCAGCAGCTTAACCAGAGGCGAGCAGTACTTC. Protein: CASSLTRGEQYF.

This clone was counted a single time. The chain recombines TRBV30 with TRBJ2-2; 11 positions match TRBD2. The germline gives CDR1 GTSNPN, CDR2 SVGIG (reference sequence). After removal of 6 bases from V and 4 bases from J, the junction contained 4 bases not matched to a gene. The CDR3 contains 14 residues. The CDR3 loop reads CACTSGRITGELFF. CDR3 bases: TGTGCCTGTACTAGCGGGAGAATCACCGGGGAGCTGTTTTTT.

This chain links TRBV9 with TRBJ1-1; D is perhaps TRBD1 (5 bases). The germline V and J ends were trimmed by 2 bases and 11 bases, with 16 bases remaining between them. In germline, CDR1 is SGDLS, CDR2 YYNGEE. There are 13 residues in the CDR3. The CDR3 sequence is CASSVREGAGAFF. DNA of the CDR3: TGTGCCAGCAGCGTCCGCGAAGGGGCAGGCGCTTTCTTT.

V usage is TRBV29-1 and J usage is TRBJ2-2, with 12 bases lining up with TRBD2. With V trimmed by 7 bases and J by 2 bases, 5 bases remained unmatched. Per the germline V gene, CDR1 is SQVTM and CDR2 is ANQGSEA. This CDR3 has 15 amino acids. CDR3 amino acids: CSALLAGGNTGELFF. In nucleotides, the CDR3 is TGCAGCGCCCTACTAGCGGGGGGAAACACCGGGGAGCTGTTTTTT.

This chain connects TRBV27 to TRBJ2-5; 8 positions match TRBD2. Germline-derived CDR1 and CDR2 are MNHEY and SMNVEV (reference sequence). CDR3 length: 16 amino acids. Trimming took 6 bases from V and 4 from J; bases not matched to a gene: 13. CDR3 amino acids: CASSSLPGGPGETQYF. The CDR3 DNA follows: TGTGCCAGCAGCTCTCTACCGGGGGGGCCTGGAGAGACCCAGTACTTC.

The chain recombines TRBV5-8 with TRBJ1-4; D remains unclear. The ends were cut back, 2 bases at V and 0 bases at J, with 5 bases in the middle. Germline-derived CDR1 and CDR2 are SGHTS and YDEGEE. There are 14 residues in the CDR3. As DNA, the CDR3 is TGTGCCAGCAGCTTTCTAACAACTAATGAAAAACTGTTTTTT. Translation: CASSFLTTNEKLFF.

The rearrangement links TRBV5-4 to TRBJ1-6; perhaps TRBD1 as D (5 bases). Trimming pared 5 bases from V and 9 bases from J, leaving 24 bases between. This CDR3 region has 17 residues. Germline V gene sequence: CDR1 SGHNT, CDR2 YYREEE (reference sequence). The CDR3 DNA reads as TGTGCCAGCAGTCTGGGGGGATCCCCAGGGATCGGTTCACCCCTCCACTTT. Its translation: CASSLGGSPGIGSPLHF.

This chain uses TRBV7-8 with TRBJ1-3; D is unresolved. Trimming pared 2 bases from V and 0 bases from J, leaving 14 bases between. The germline gives CDR1 SGHVS, CDR2 FQNEAQ. The CDR3 runs to 17 residues. The CDR3 DNA is TGTGCCAGCAGCTTACATCCACAGATACACTCTGGAAACACCATATATTTT. As protein: CASSLHPQIHSGNTIYF.

The chain carries TRBV5-5 and TRBJ2-1; 11 bases align to TRBD2. CDR1 is SGHKS and CDR2 is YYEKEE in the germline V gene (reference sequence). V lost 4 bases to trimming and J lost 11 bases; unmatched junction nucleotides: 17. The CDR3 spans 17 residues. CDR3 in amino acids: CASSLTHSGRATEKQFF. The CDR3 region has the DNA TGTGCCAGCAGCCTAACCCATAGCGGGAGGGCTACGGAAAAGCAGTTCTTC.